The 28 T cell receptor beta chains listed next were all sequenced from one sample in a study of blood T cell repertoires in COVID-19. The method was immunoSEQ multiplex PCR; TCRdb's version includes in-frame clones alone and lacks a portion of them. The sample has about 140,000 clones, 65% to 80% seen once. Sequenced input: peripheral blood. These receptors came from a man aged 50 or older with acute or convalescent COVID-19.

V is TRBV18 and J is TRBJ1-3; 9 bases align to TRBD1. The ends lost 3 bases at V and 5 bases at J; junction bases unmatched: 5. CDR1 is KGHSH, CDR2 LQKENI, per germline. This CDR3 contains 15 residues. CDR3 DNA sequence: TGTGCCAGCTCACCTACAGGGGGCGAAAGAAACACCATATATTTT. Its protein is CASSPTGGERNTIYF.

This clone was observed many times. The V gene is TRBV2, the J gene TRBJ1-5, with 9 bases that match TRBD1. Germline V gives CDR1 SNHLY, CDR2 FYNNEI. Trimming at V came to 8 bases and at J to 9 bases, leaving 8 bases not matched to a gene. The CDR3 covers 13 residues. The CDR3 reads CASATGGGGPQHF. The CDR3 nucleotides are TGTGCCAGCGCGACAGGGGGAGGGGGGCCCCAGCATTTT.

The chain combines TRBV5-1 with TRBJ1-2; TRBD1 aligns across 10 bases. Germline lookup yields CDR1 SGHRS and CDR2 YFSETQ. With V trimmed by 3 bases and J by 4 bases, 6 bases remained unmatched. CDR3 length: 15 residues. CDR3 bases: TGCGCCAGCAGCTCAGGACAGGGGGTAATCTATGGCTACACCTTC. It specifies CASSSGQGVIYGYTF.

Details on this clone: One end of the junction is discordant with germline, which a read error may explain. The chain has TRBV2 and TRBJ1-2; the D gene is possibly TRBD1 (5 bases). The CDR3 is 12 residues long. The germline gives CDR1 SNHLY, CDR2 FYNNEI. CDR3 sequence: CASREGAGGYTF. Written as DNA, the CDR3 is TGTGCCAGCAGAGAAGGGGCAGGAGGCTACACCTTC.

This rearrangement joins TRBV11-3 to TRBJ2-5, with 14 bases that match TRBD2. The CDR3 spans 17 residues. Looked up from germline, CDR1 is SGHNT and CDR2 is YENEEA. Trimming at V came to 5 bases and at J to 4 bases, leaving 9 bases not matched to a gene. The CDR3 DNA reads as TGTGCCAGCAGCCATCGCTCGACTAGCGGGGGGGTAGAGACCCAGTACTTC. Translation gives CASSHRSTSGGVETQYF.

The chain combines TRBV24-1 with TRBJ2-1; 7 bases line up with TRBD2. CDR1 is KGHDR, CDR2 SFDVKD, per germline. Trimming cost V 2 bases and J 7 bases; bases outside gene matches: 7. The CDR3 has 15 residues. The CDR3 DNA follows: TGTGCCACCAGTGATTCGACTCTAGCGGTGAATGAGCAGTTCTTC. This translates into CATSDSTLAVNEQFF.

CDR3 residues: CASSLDRADTEAFF. The CDR3 DNA is TGTGCCAGCAGCCTCGACAGGGCGGACACTGAAGCTTTCTTT. The chain recombines TRBV3-1 (or the pseudogene TRBV3-2) with TRBJ1-1, with 7 bases that match TRBD1. V dropped 4 bases and J dropped 3; count of bases not matched to a gene: 5. Looked up from germline, CDR1 is LGHDT and CDR2 is YNNKEL (reference sequence). The length of the CDR3 is 14 residues.

The V call is TRBV12-2, the J call TRBJ1-4. TRBV12-2 has pseudogene status. The CDR3 is made up of 17 amino acids. CDR3 coding DNA: TGTGCAAGTCGCTTCTTAGACGGGACTCAAATTAATGAAAAACTGTTTTTT. This sequence encodes CASRFLDGTQINEKLFF.

This rearrangement joins TRBV19 to TRBJ2-3; TRBD1 aligns across 8 bases. The CDR3 totals 13 residues. J lost 6 bases, V lost 5 bases, and 4 bases had no gene match. Germline lookup yields CDR1 LNHDA and CDR2 SQIVND (reference sequence). CDR3 in amino acids: CASSGRTGDTQYF. CDR3 nucleotides: TGTGCCAGTAGTGGTCGGACAGGGGATACGCAGTATTTT. Filled out from reference TRBV19 and TRBJ2-3, the complete variable domain reads DGGITQSPKYLFRKEGQNVTLSCEQNLNHDAMYWYRQDPGQGLRLIYYSQIVNDFQKGDIAEGYSVSREKKESFPLTVTSAQKNPTAFYLCASSGRTGDTQYFGPGTRLTVL.

CDR3 sequence reads: CASRGGTWGNQPQHF. Here the CDR3 DNA reads TGTGCCAGCAGGGGGGGGACCTGGGGCAATCAGCCCCAGCATTTT. The chain is built from TRBV27 and TRBJ1-5, with D perhaps TRBD1 (5 bases). Germline assignment: CDR1 MNHEY and CDR2 SMNVEV (reference sequence). The V end lost 6 bases, the J end lost 2 bases, and 14 bases lay between the germline ends. CDR3 size: 15 residues.

This clone occurred once. The V gene is TRBV29-1, the J gene TRBJ1-5; 9 bases align to TRBD1. CDR3 length: 12 amino acids. Germline values: CDR1 SQVTM, CDR2 ANQGSEA. The CDR3 coding sequence is TGCAGTGTCAGGACAGGGGATCAGCCCCAGCATTTT. Its protein is CSVRTGDQPQHF.

J is TRBJ2-4 and V is TRBV7-9; D is perhaps TRBD2 (5 bases). This CDR3 is built from 13 residues. V was pared by 2 bases and J by 8 bases, with 10 bases between. CDR1 SEHNR and CDR2 FQNEAQ come from the germline V gene (reference sequence). Here the CDR3 reads CASSLRGTDIQYF. CDR3 nucleotides: TGTGCCAGCAGCTTACGGGGAACGGACATTCAGTACTTC.

A few counts support this clone. The genes are TRBV19 and TRBJ2-6; maybe TRBD2 (6 bases). The V end was cut by 3 bases, the J end by 1 base, with 16 bases between. Per germline, CDR1 LNHDA and CDR2 SQIVND (reference sequence). The CDR3 consists of 18 residues. The CDR3 region is CASSIGWRGTSGANVLTF. CDR3 sequence (DNA): TGTGCCAGTAGTATTGGGTGGCGAGGGACTTCTGGGGCCAACGTCCTGACTTTC.

J is TRBJ1-5 and V is TRBV19; D not certain. Between the trimmed V and J ends, which lost 3 bases and 4 bases, there was a span of 7 bases. In germline, CDR1 is LNHDA, CDR2 SQIVND (reference sequence). The CDR3 sequence is 13 residues long. Here the CDR3 reads CASSIVLNQPQHF. CDR3 nucleotides: TGTGCCAGTAGTATCGTCTTAAATCAGCCCCAGCATTTT. Drawing the rest from reference TRBV19 and TRBJ1-5, the complete variable domain is DGGITQSPKYLFRKEGQNVTLSCEQNLNHDAMYWYRQDPGQGLRLIYYSQIVNDFQKGDIAEGYSVSREKKESFPLTVTSAQKNPTAFYLCASSIVLNQPQHFGDGTRLSIL.

The chain joins TRBV12-3 or TRBV12-4 to TRBJ2-3; TRBD2 might be the D (6 bases). The CDR3 loop spans 13 amino acids. V lost 8 bases, J lost 2 bases, and 11 bases lay in between. The chain's CDR3 is CASQGLYTDTQYF. Written as DNA, the CDR3 is TGTGCCAGCCAGGGACTTTACACAGATACGCAGTATTTT.

The CDR3 is CASSGGVKQETQYF. CDR3 nucleotides: TGCGCCAGCAGTGGGGGCGTGAAACAAGAGACCCAGTACTTC. The rearrangement joins TRBV5-1 to TRBJ2-5; tentatively, D is TRBD1 (6 bases). This CDR3 is 14 amino acids long. CDR1 and CDR2 from the germline V gene are SGHRS and YFSETQ. The V end lost 5 bases, the J end lost 2 bases, and 13 bases lay between the germline ends.

The chain carries TRBV2 and TRBJ2-3; maybe TRBD2 (5 bases). V was pared by 7 bases and J by 1 base, with 15 bases between. The CDR3 totals 15 residues. The germline gives CDR1 SNHLY, CDR2 FYNNEI. CDR3 sequence reads: CASTGFDYGTDTQYF. CDR3 DNA sequence: TGTGCCAGCACCGGATTTGACTATGGCACAGATACGCAGTATTTT.

The chain uses TRBV6-1 and TRBJ2-1; TRBD2 matches at 15 bases. Trimming at V came to 0 bases and at J to 7 bases, leaving 4 bases not matched to a gene. CDR1 is MNHNS, CDR2 SASEGT, per germline. The CDR3 sequence is 17 residues long. The CDR3 DNA reads TGTGCCAGCAGTGAAGCCGGACTAGCGGGGGGGATGAATGAGCAGTTCTTC. This gives the protein CASSEAGLAGGMNEQFF.

The chain is built from TRBV27 and TRBJ1-6; 10 nucleotides align to TRBD1. J was trimmed by 4 bases and V by 5 bases; bases with no gene match: 5. Germline assignment: CDR1 MNHEY and CDR2 SMNVEV (reference sequence). The CDR3 covers 16 residues. CDR3 DNA: TGTGCCAGCAGTCCCAGGGACAGGGGATATAATTCACCCCTCCACTTT. This translates into CASSPRDRGYNSPLHF.

J is TRBJ2-3 and V is TRBV27, with a tentative D call TRBD2 (7 bases). Per germline, CDR1 MNHEY and CDR2 SMNVEV (reference sequence). The V end lost 8 bases, the J end lost 0 bases, and 12 bases lay between the germline ends. This CDR3 has 14 residues. The CDR3 sequence: CASGGAGSTDTQYF. The DNA of the CDR3 is TGTGCCAGCGGGGGGGCGGGGAGCACAGATACGCAGTATTTT.

V usage is TRBV19 and J usage is TRBJ2-7; 9 positions match TRBD1. Germline V gene lookup returns CDR1 LNHDA and CDR2 SQIVND (reference sequence). The J segment lost 2 bases and the V segment lost 5 bases, leaving 4 bases of the junction unmatched. The length of the CDR3 is 14 residues. CDR3 amino acids: CASSLRTGAYEQYF. As DNA, the CDR3 is TGTGCCAGTAGTCTTCGGACAGGGGCCTACGAGCAGTACTTC.

The CDR3 nucleotides read TGTGCCAGCAGACACCGGGACACGGACACCGGGGAGCTGTTTTTT. It codes for CASRHRDTDTGELFF. This rearrangement joins TRBV27 to TRBJ2-2, with D possibly TRBD1 on 6 matching bases. The CDR3 runs to 15 residues. Germline V gene lookup returns CDR1 MNHEY and CDR2 SMNVEV (reference sequence). The V end lost 6 bases, the J end lost 3 bases, and 14 bases lay between the germline ends.

Here the CDR3 reads CASSRIAGGGEQFF. The CDR3, as DNA: TGTGCCAGCAGTCGTATAGCGGGGGGAGGGGAGCAGTTCTTC. The J gene is TRBJ2-1, the V gene TRBV27; 10 nucleotides line up with TRBD2. The J segment lost 10 bases and the V segment lost 5 bases, leaving 8 bases of the junction unmatched. CDR3 length: 14 residues. Germline CDR1 reads MNHEY; CDR2 reads SMNVEV (reference sequence).

V is TRBV2 and J is TRBJ2-2; a weak D match, TRBD2 (5 bases). CDR1 is SNHLY and CDR2 is FYNNEI in the germline V gene. V gave up 0 bases and J gave up 2 bases, with 10 bases separating them. CDR3 length: 16 amino acids. Here the CDR3 DNA reads TGTGCCAGCAGTGAAGCGGAGGCAGGCAACACCGGGGAGCTGTTTTTT. It is translated as CASSEAEAGNTGELFF.

The table lists this clone with a count of one. The gene calls are TRBV6-1 and TRBJ1-5; TRBD1 is a possible D gene (5 bases). This CDR3 comprises 14 residues. The germline CDR1 and CDR2 sequences are MNHNS and SASEGT. Trimming left V 3 bases short and J 7 bases short, with 13 bases between. DNA for the CDR3: TGTGCCAGCAGTGAGTATACATGGGGCCAGCCCCAGCATTTT. Translating gives CASSEYTWGQPQHF.

The chain joins TRBV9 to TRBJ2-1, with TRBD1 identical over 7 bases. CDR3 length: 13 amino acids. Germline loops: CDR1 SGDLS, CDR2 YYNGEE. J was trimmed by 16 bases and V by 5 bases; bases with no gene match: 15. For the CDR3, the DNA is TGTGCCAGCAGTGAGTACAGGGGTACCTGGGGATTCTTC. This encodes CASSEYRGTWGFF.

The CDR3 sequence: CASTSEGARTDTQYF. The CDR3 region has the DNA TGTGCCAGCACGTCAGAGGGGGCTCGGACAGATACGCAGTATTTT. The chain combines TRBV6-5 with TRBJ2-3, with 7 positions matching TRBD1. CDR3 length equals 15 residues. CDR1 is MNHEY, CDR2 SVGAGI, per germline. V lost 7 bases, J lost 3 bases, and 10 bases stayed unmatched.

By proportion, this clone is medium-sized (0.01 to 0.1%). The chain has TRBV2 and TRBJ2-2; TRBD2 might be the D (5 bases). Germline V gene data show CDR1 as SNHLY and CDR2 as FYNNEI. The CDR3 extends over 14 amino acids. V shed 3 bases and J shed 6 bases, with 11 bases lying between them. CDR3 sequence reads: CASSETSGSGELFF. The CDR3 DNA reads TGTGCCAGCAGTGAGACGTCGGGGTCCGGGGAGCTGTTTTTT. Full variable domain (outside the CDR3, taken from reference TRBV2 and TRBJ2-2): EPEVTQTPSHQVTQMGQEVILRCVPISNHLYFYWYRQILGQKVEFLVSFYNNEISEKSEIFDDQFSVERPDGSNFTLKIRSTKLEDSAMYFCASSETSGSGELFFGEGSRLTVL.